This T cell receptor (beta chain) was recovered during a study of long-term antiretroviral therapy in people with HIV. Trimming removed 3 bases at V and 0 bases at J, with 12 bases between. This CDR3 region has 16 residues. Germline CDR1 and CDR2: MDHEN and SYDVKM. Running of the v3.0 immunoSEQ assay took place at survey level. The method was immunoSEQ multiplex PCR; TCRdb's version includes in-frame clones alone and lacks a portion of them. The sample yields over 6,500 clones, less than 80% seen once. Sample: unsorted PBMCs, taken 0.1 years before starting antiretroviral therapy. The source of this sequence is a man aged 18-30 years with HIV. The J gene is TRBJ1-5, the V gene TRBV28; no clear D gene. CDR3 coding DNA: TGTGCCAGCAGTTTCGGGCAGCCACATAGCAATCAGCCCCAGCATTTT. Amino acids: CASSFGQPHSNQPQHF.